This TCR beta chain was identified during a study of CD8+ T cells in alopecia areata. From germline, CDR1 is GTSNPN and CDR2 SVGIG (reference sequence). Trimming took 5 bases from V and 4 from J; bases not matched to a gene: 5. The CDR3 loop spans 13 amino acids. It was cDNA, reverse transcribed from extracted RNA, that served as the sequencing template. Produced via immunoSEQ multiplex PCR; TCRdb's table is partial and in-frame only. The sample has over 150,000 clones, more than 60% seen once. The sample in question was CD4+ T cells sorted from blood, obtained at week 0. This sequence originates from a human donor with alopecia areata. The rearrangement uses TRBV30 and TRBJ1-2, with 9 bases matching TRBD1. CDR3 sequence (DNA): TGTGCCTGGGCTATACAGGGGGCCTATGGCTACACCTTC. It is translated as CAWAIQGAYGYTF.